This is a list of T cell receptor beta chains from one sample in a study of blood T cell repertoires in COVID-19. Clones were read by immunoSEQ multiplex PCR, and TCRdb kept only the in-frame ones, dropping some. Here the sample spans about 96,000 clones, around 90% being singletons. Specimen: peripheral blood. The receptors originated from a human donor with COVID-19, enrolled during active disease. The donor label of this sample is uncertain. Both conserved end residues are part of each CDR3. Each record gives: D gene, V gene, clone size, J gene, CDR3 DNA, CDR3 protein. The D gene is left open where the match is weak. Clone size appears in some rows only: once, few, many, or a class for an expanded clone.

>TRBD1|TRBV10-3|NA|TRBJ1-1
TGTGCCATCAGAGGGACAGGACCGAACACTGAAGCTTTCTTT
CAIRGTGPNTEAFF
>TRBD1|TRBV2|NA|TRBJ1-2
TGTGCCAGGACGATAGACAGGGGTTATGGCTACACCTTC
CARTIDRGYGYTF
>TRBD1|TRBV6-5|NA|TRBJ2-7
TGTGCCAGCAGTCGGACAGGGGGATCCTACGAGCAGTACTTC
CASSRTGGSYEQYF
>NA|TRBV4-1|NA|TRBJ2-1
TGCGCCAGCGGAAGAGGACAGTTCTACAATGAGCAGTTCTTC
CASGRGQFYNEQFF
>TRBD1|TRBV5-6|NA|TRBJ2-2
TGTGCCAGCACCTTAAACAGGGGATCCGGGGAGCTGTTTTTT
CASTLNRGSGELFF
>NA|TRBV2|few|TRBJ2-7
TGTGCCAGCAGTGTCCCCAGTGGTTCCTACGAGCAGTACTTC
CASSVPSGSYEQYF
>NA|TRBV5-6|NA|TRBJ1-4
TGTGCCAGCAGCGACAGAGCAACTAATGAAAAACTGTTTTTT
CASSDRATNEKLFF
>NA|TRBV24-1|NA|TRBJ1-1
TGTGCCACCAGTGATCACACAGGGTCAGGAGGGAACACTGAAGCTTTCTTT
CATSDHTGSGGNTEAFF
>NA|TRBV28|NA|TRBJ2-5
TGTGCCAGCAGCGGTGCCGGGACAAACCAAGAGACCCAGTACTTC
CASSGAGTNQETQYF
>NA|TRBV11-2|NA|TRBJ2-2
TGTGCCAGCAGCTTAGACACGAACACCGGGGAGCTGTTTTTT
CASSLDTNTGELFF
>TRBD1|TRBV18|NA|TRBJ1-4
TGTGCCAGCTCACTAGGACAGGGGATCGAAAAACTGTTTTTT
CASSLGQGIEKLFF
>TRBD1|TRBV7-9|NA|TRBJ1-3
TGTGCCAGCAGCCTCGGGACAGGGAATGCCATATATTTT
CASSLGTGNAIYF
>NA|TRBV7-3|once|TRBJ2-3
TGTGCCAGCAGCTTAAGGGGGCAGGTAGATACGCAGTATTTT
CASSLRGQVDTQYF
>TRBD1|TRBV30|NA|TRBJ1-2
TGTGCCTGGAGTGTACCAATCGGGACAGGGGGTGGCTACACCTTC
CAWSVPIGTGGGYTF
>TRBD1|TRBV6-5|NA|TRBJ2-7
TGTGCCAGCAGGGCGGACAGGGGAACCTCCTACGAGCAGTACTTC
CASRADRGTSYEQYF